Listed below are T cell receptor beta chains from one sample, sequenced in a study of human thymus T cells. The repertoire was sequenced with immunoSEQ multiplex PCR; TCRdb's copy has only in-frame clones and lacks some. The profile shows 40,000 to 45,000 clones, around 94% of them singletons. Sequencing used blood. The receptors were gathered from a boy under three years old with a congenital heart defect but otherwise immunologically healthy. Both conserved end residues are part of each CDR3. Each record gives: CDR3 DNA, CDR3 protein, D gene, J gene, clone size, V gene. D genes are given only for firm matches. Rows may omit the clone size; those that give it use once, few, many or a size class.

TGTGCCAGCAGCCTGGGAGGGTTTGGCTACACCTTC CASSLGGFGYTF NA TRBJ1-2 once TRBV5-6
TGTGCCAGCAGCAAAGGGGTGGTTCAGCCCCAGCATTTT CASSKGVVQPQHF NA TRBJ1-5 NA TRBV21-1
TGTGCCAGCAGCTTCCAGGGTACAGGAAACACCATATATTTT CASSFQGTGNTIYF NA TRBJ1-3 NA TRBV5-4
TGTGCTAGCAGCTTTCTCAGGGACAGGGGGCTTTACAATGAGCAGTTCTTC CASSFLRDRGLYNEQFF TRBD1 TRBJ2-1 NA TRBV7-7
TGTGCCAGCAGCTTAGGGGTTTTGAACACTGAAGCTTTCTTT CASSLGVLNTEAFF NA TRBJ1-1 NA TRBV11-2
TGTGCCACCCCGACATTGGTCGAGGGAGCAACTAATGAAAAACTGTTTTTT CATPTLVEGATNEKLFF NA TRBJ1-4 once TRBV10-3
TGTGCCAGCTCGAGCGGGGGGGCTCGGGAGACCCAGTACTTC CASSSGGARETQYF TRBD2 TRBJ2-5 NA TRBV28
TGTGCTAGTGGCCCCGGGATTAACTATGGCTACACCTTC CASGPGINYGYTF NA TRBJ1-2 NA TRBV12-5
TGTGCCAGCCCCGGGCGAAGACGCACCGGGGAGCTGTTTTTT CASPGRRRTGELFF NA TRBJ2-2 NA TRBV7-6
TGCGCCAGCAGCATCCCGACCCAAGAGACCCAGTACTTC CASSIPTQETQYF NA TRBJ2-5 NA TRBV5-1
TGTGCCAGCAGGGGCGGTGGGGCCGACGAGACCCAGTACTTC CASRGGGADETQYF NA TRBJ2-5 once TRBV7-9
TGTGCCATCAGGGGACTAGCGGGGGAGCAAGAGACCCAGTACTTC CAIRGLAGEQETQYF TRBD2 TRBJ2-5 NA TRBV10-3
TGTGCCAGCAGAAACCGGGGGTCCTCTGGAAACACCATATATTTT CASRNRGSSGNTIYF NA TRBJ1-3 NA TRBV2
TGTGCCAGCAGTTATTTCGCAGGGGGCACTGAAGCTTTCTTT CASSYFAGGTEAFF TRBD1 TRBJ1-1 NA TRBV6-5
TGTGCTAGTGGTTCCCCCGGGCAGCCACTCTCCTCAACTAATGAAAAACTGTTTTTT CASGSPGQPLSSTNEKLFF NA TRBJ1-4 NA TRBV12-5
TGTGCCAGAAGCTCGCCGGCCAGGGCGGCGAACGGCAATCAGCCCCAGCATTTT CARSSPARAANGNQPQHF NA TRBJ1-5 NA TRBV5-3
TGCGCCAGCAGCCAAGTTAAAGGCCAAAAACTGTTTTTT CASSQVKGQKLFF NA TRBJ1-4 NA TRBV4-1
TGTGCCAGTAGTATAGCCCTCGGGACGGTTACTTATGGCTACACCTTC CASSIALGTVTYGYTF NA TRBJ1-2 few TRBV19
TGTGCCAGCAGCGTAGTCCCCTCCTACGAGCAGTACTTC CASSVVPSYEQYF NA TRBJ2-7 NA TRBV9
TGTGCCAGCAGCTTACCGGGACAGGGGTCCACTGAAGCTTTCTTT CASSLPGQGSTEAFF TRBD1 TRBJ1-1 NA TRBV11-3
TGTGCCAGCAGTCCTTGGACGGATTCCTACGAGCAGTACTTC CASSPWTDSYEQYF NA TRBJ2-7 NA TRBV2
TGCGCCAGCAGCCAAGGAGGGAAGACTGAAGCTTTCTTT CASSQGGKTEAFF NA TRBJ1-1 NA TRBV5-1
TGTGCCTGGAGTGTAAGGACAGGGGGTCAGCCCCAGCATTTT CAWSVRTGGQPQHF TRBD1 TRBJ1-5 few TRBV30
TGTGCCACCAGCAAGGGGGGCCGGGATACGCAGTATTTT CATSKGGRDTQYF NA TRBJ2-3 NA TRBV15
TGCAGTGATCCAGGGAGAGGCTACACCTTC CSDPGRGYTF NA TRBJ1-2 NA TRBV20-1
TGTGCCAGTAGTATAGACAGGGGAGGTTACGAGCAGTACTTC CASSIDRGGYEQYF NA TRBJ2-7 NA TRBV19
TGCGCCAGCAGCCAACACGGGACTACCTACGAGCAGTACTTC CASSQHGTTYEQYF TRBD2 TRBJ2-7 NA TRBV4-1
TGTGCCAGCAGCTCCCCGGGGGGCGCGTACAATGAGCAGTTCTTC CASSSPGGAYNEQFF NA TRBJ2-1 NA TRBV7-9
TGCAGCGTCAACACCCCCGGGACAGGCAGCACAGATACGCAGTATTTT CSVNTPGTGSTDTQYF TRBD1 TRBJ2-3 NA TRBV29-1
TGTGCCAGCTGCCAGGGGGCGAACTATGGCTACACCTTC CASCQGANYGYTF TRBD1 TRBJ1-2 once TRBV5-6
TGCGCCAGCAGTATGAGCGGTCTCCTGGGGAATGAGCAGTTCTTC CASSMSGLLGNEQFF NA TRBJ2-1 few TRBV10-1
TGTGCCAGCAGACAGGGAGGGGGTGGCGATGGCTACACCTTC CASRQGGGGDGYTF NA TRBJ1-2 NA TRBV6-6
TGTGCCAGCAGTTACTCGAGTAGGGACTTATACTACGAGCAGTACTTC CASSYSSRDLYYEQYF NA TRBJ2-7 NA TRBV6-5
TGCGCCAGCAGCTTGGGACAGGATGAAAAACTGTTTTTT CASSLGQDEKLFF NA TRBJ1-4 NA TRBV5-1
TGTGCCAGCAGCTCCACAGGGTCCTATAATTCACCCCTCCACTTT CASSSTGSYNSPLHF NA TRBJ1-6 NA TRBV11-3
TGTGCCTGGAGCCCTCGGGTCAATCAGCCCCAGCATTTT CAWSPRVNQPQHF NA TRBJ1-5 NA TRBV30
TGCGCCAGCAGCCAAGATTCTGGGGGGGGTTCCTACGAGCAGTACTTC CASSQDSGGGSYEQYF TRBD2 TRBJ2-7 NA TRBV4-3
TGTGCCAGCAGTTTACTGGGGCGTAGGTCTAGCGGGGGGGCCCACGAGCAGTACTTC CASSLLGRRSSGGAHEQYF TRBD2 TRBJ2-7 NA TRBV27
TGTGCCAGCACCCCAAGGGCACTACAAGAGACCCAGTACTTC CASTPRALQETQYF NA TRBJ2-5 NA TRBV28
TGTGCCAGCAGCTGGGGCTCCTACGAGCAGTACTTC CASSWGSYEQYF NA TRBJ2-7 once TRBV13
TGTGCCAGCAGCATAAGGCCAGGGGCCACTGAAGCTTTCTTT CASSIRPGATEAFF NA TRBJ1-1 NA TRBV7-6
TGTGCCAGCAGCTTAGGACGGGGGGACCAAGAGACCCAGTACTTC CASSLGRGDQETQYF TRBD2 TRBJ2-5 NA TRBV11-3
TGTGCCTGGAGCCCCTTCATGAACGAGCAGTACTTC CAWSPFMNEQYF NA TRBJ2-7 NA TRBV30
TGCGCCAGCAGCTTTGGGTCGGGGACCTACGAGCAGTACTTC CASSFGSGTYEQYF NA TRBJ2-7 NA TRBV5-1
TGTGCCAGCAGCTTAAGAATAGGACACCAAGAGACCCAGTACTTC CASSLRIGHQETQYF NA TRBJ2-5 NA TRBV13
TGTGCCAGCAGCTTATTAGGAGGCGACTATGGCTACACCTTC CASSLLGGDYGYTF NA TRBJ1-2 NA TRBV5-4
TGTGCCAGCAGCCAAGATCTAACGGGACAGGGCTATGGCTACACCTTC CASSQDLTGQGYGYTF TRBD1 TRBJ1-2 NA TRBV4-2
TGTGCCAGCAGCTTGGGACTAACGGCGTGGGATACGCAGTATTTT CASSLGLTAWDTQYF NA TRBJ2-3 NA TRBV5-5